Listed below are T cell receptor beta chains from one sample, sequenced in a study of blood T cells in healthy people across ages. TCRdb processed the 5' RACE reads anew with MiXCR; each CDR3 protein has one entry. The sample shows about 1.7 million distinct CDR3 sequences, 28% of them seen only once. Sequenced material: blood. These receptors were collected from a woman aged 25 to 45 in good health. Both conserved end residues are part of each CDR3. D genes are given only for firm matches. Clone size is not always given. Where it is, it says once, few, many or a class for expanded clones.

V	J	size	D	CDR3	DNA
TRBV7-2	TRBJ1-1	.	TRBD1	CASRGQEGTEAFF	TGTGCCAGCCGGGGACAGGAGGGGACTGAAGCTTTCTTT
TRBV7-2	TRBJ2-1	.	TRBD2	CASSPSPTSLQFF	TGTGCCAGCAGCCCCTCGCCGACTAGCTTACAGTTCTTC
TRBV30	TRBJ2-7	.	.	CAWSGAGQRHWVSTEQYF	TGTGCCTGGAGTGGAGCGGGACAGCGGCACTGGGTTTCCACCGAGCAGTACTTC
TRBV7-3	TRBJ1-2	.	.	CASSSQGFDRSGYTF	TGTGCCAGCAGCTCACAGGGTTTCGATCGTTCGGGCTACACCTTC
TRBV7-8	TRBJ2-3	many	.	CASSSDLVSTDTQYF	TGTGCCAGCAGCAGCGACCTAGTGAGCACAGATACGCAGTATTTT
TRBV7-2	TRBJ2-1	once	.	CASSLGKSLINNEQFF	TGTGCCAGCAGCTTAGGGAAGTCCCTGATAAACAATGAGCAGTTCTTC
TRBV7-3	TRBJ2-1	.	.	CASSAGPANNEQFF	TGTGCCAGCAGCGCGGGACCAGCGAACAATGAGCAGTTCTTC
TRBV6-2/TRBV6-3	TRBJ1-5	.	.	CAISTRGNQPQHF	TGTGCCATCTCAACGCGAGGCAATCAGCCCCAGCATTTT
TRBV5-1	TRBJ2-5	.	TRBD1	CASREGYRGPEETQYF	TGCGCCAGCAGAGAAGGTTACAGGGGCCCAGAAGAGACCCAGTACTTC
TRBV20-1	TRBJ1-2	.	.	CSARGGGARSSGYTF	TGCAGTGCTAGAGGCGGGGGGGCGAGGTCGAGTGGCTACACCTTC
TRBV7-2	TRBJ1-2	few	.	CASSLMPPKQGYGYTF	TGTGCCAGCAGCTTAATGCCGCCCAAGCAGGGCTATGGCTACACCTTC
TRBV28	TRBJ2-1	.	.	CGSGGTSYNEQFF	TGTGGTTCGGGCGGAACCTCCTACAATGAGCAGTTCTTC
TRBV5-1	TRBJ2-7	many	TRBD1	CASSLGQGGDEQYF	TGCGCCAGCAGCTTGGGACAGGGGGGAGACGAGCAGTACTTC
TRBV7-2	TRBJ1-1	.	.	CASSPVASASTEAFF	TGTGCCAGCAGCCCTGTGGCCAGTGCGAGCACTGAAGCTTTCTTT
TRBV19	TRBJ2-4	few	TRBD2	CASSSTSGGLEAQYF	TGTGCCAGTAGTTCGACTAGCGGGGGGCTGGAGGCCCAGTACTTC
TRBV2	TRBJ2-4	.	.	CASSVEVFNNEQYF	TGTGCCAGCAGTGTGGAAGTCTTCAACAATGAGCAGTACTTC
TRBV12-3/TRBV12-4	TRBJ2-1	few	.	CASSFLHPGTPFF	TGTGCCAGCAGTTTCCTCCACCCCGGGACGCCGTTCTTC
TRBV12-3/TRBV12-4	TRBJ2-1	few	.	CASSSTASNEQFF	TGTGCCAGCAGCTCGACAGCGTCCAATGAGCAGTTCTTC
TRBV28	TRBJ2-7	few	TRBD2	CASGGGRGEYF	TGTGCCAGCGGCGGGGGGCGGGGGGAGTACTTC
TRBV24-1	TRBJ2-3	.	TRBD1	CATSDRDRGSHTQYF	TGTGCCACCAGTGACCGAGACAGGGGGAGCCATACGCAGTATTTT
TRBV12-3/TRBV12-4	TRBJ2-5	many	TRBD2	CASGSGSVETQYF	TGTGCCAGCGGGAGCGGGAGTGTAGAGACCCAGTACTTC
TRBV7-9	TRBJ2-7	few	TRBD2	CASSWGLAGYYEQYF	TGTGCCAGCAGCTGGGGGCTAGCGGGATACTACGAGCAGTACTTC
TRBV9	TRBJ2-1	.	TRBD2	CASSARLAPDNEQFF	TGTGCCAGCAGCGCCCGACTAGCGCCAGACAATGAGCAGTTCTTC
TRBV7-2	TRBJ2-4	many	.	CASSLAQTAAKNIQYF	TGTGCCAGCAGCTTAGCCCAGACCGCAGCCAAAAACATTCAGTACTTC
TRBV14	TRBJ2-1	.	.	CASSQEVDNEQFF	TGTGCCAGCAGCCAAGAGGTGGACAATGAGCAGTTCTTC
TRBV29-1	TRBJ2-3	.	TRBD2	CSVVLAGGSTDTKYF	TGCAGCGTTGTTTTAGCGGGGGGCAGCACAGATACGAAGTATTTT
TRBV9	TRBJ1-5	.	.	CASSVGGQGNQPQHF	TGTGCCAGCAGCGTAGGAGGGCAGGGCAATCAGCCCCAGCATTTT
TRBV7-6	TRBJ2-1	many	TRBD1	CASSQRQGHNEQFF	TGTGCCAGCAGCCAGAGACAGGGGCACAATGAGCAGTTCTTC
TRBV18	TRBJ1-5	.	.	CASSPRKGGEPQHF	TGTGCCAGCTCACCTCGCAAGGGAGGAGAGCCCCAGCATTTT
TRBV18	TRBJ1-2	.	.	CASSPESPYGYTF	TGTGCCAGCTCACCGGAGAGTCCCTATGGCTACACCTTC
TRBV6-1	TRBJ2-1	many	TRBD2	CASTRRGGSYNEQFF	TGTGCCAGCACCCGGCGGGGGGGCTCCTACAATGAGCAGTTCTTC
TRBV7-2	TRBJ2-5	many	TRBD2	CASSSISGSVQYF	TGTGCCAGCAGCTCGATTAGCGGGAGTGTGCAGTACTTC
TRBV10-3	TRBJ2-4	few	.	CAISAGTVAKNIQYF	TGTGCCATCAGTGCGGGGACCGTAGCCAAAAACATTCAGTACTTC
TRBV4-2	TRBJ1-1	.	.	CASSQEGAVAFF	TGTGCCAGCAGCCAAGAGGGGGCGGTGGCTTTCTTT
TRBV5-1	TRBJ2-1	few	.	CASRIPKGATYNEQFF	TGCGCCAGCAGAATCCCTAAGGGAGCGACCTACAATGAGCAGTTCTTC
TRBV28	TRBJ1-2	.	.	CASSRPGIRKGYTF	TGTGCCAGCTCCAGGCCGGGTATCAGGAAGGGCTACACCTTC
TRBV5-1	TRBJ2-5	many	.	CASSGGTSQETQYF	TGCGCCAGCAGCGGAGGGACATCTCAAGAGACCCAGTACTTC
TRBV5-4	TRBJ2-7	many	TRBD1	CASSLERTGNSEQYF	TGTGCCAGCAGCTTGGAAAGGACAGGGAATTCCGAGCAGTACTTC
TRBV5-1	TRBJ1-1	.	.	CASSLADGEAFF	TGCGCCAGCAGCTTGGCGGACGGAGAAGCTTTCTTT
TRBV10-3	TRBJ2-7	few	.	CAIRESAASYEQYF	TGTGCCATCAGGGAGTCGGCAGCCTCCTACGAGCAGTACTTC
TRBV3-1	TRBJ2-7	.	TRBD1	CASSQQQGLYEQYF	TGTGCCAGCAGCCAACAACAGGGGTTATACGAGCAGTACTTC
TRBV5-6	TRBJ2-5	.	.	CASSPTGAPKPNEQYF	TGTGCCAGCAGCCCTACGGGGGCCCCCAAACCCAATGAGCAGTACTTC
TRBV4-3	TRBJ1-6	.	.	CASSQDLRKANSPLHF	TGCGCCAGCAGCCAAGATCTACGGAAAGCAAATTCACCCCTCCACTTT
TRBV27	TRBJ1-2	many	.	CASARKATNYGYTF	TGTGCCAGCGCCCGAAAGGCTACTAACTATGGCTACACCTTC
TRBV12-5	TRBJ1-6	.	.	CASGGPGSSYNSPLHF	TGTGCTAGTGGTGGCCCGGGGAGCTCCTATAATTCACCCCTCCACTTT
TRBV20-1	TRBJ2-1	many	TRBD2	CSARARTSGRSSYNEQFF	TGCAGTGCTAGAGCAAGGACTAGCGGGCGCAGTTCCTACAATGAGCAGTTCTTC
TRBV28	TRBJ2-3	once	.	CASSFPSGMDTQYF	TGTGCCAGCAGTTTCCCCTCCGGGATGGATACGCAGTATTTT
TRBV4-2	TRBJ2-5	many	TRBD2	CASSQDLASGGHQETQYF	TGTGCCAGCAGCCAAGATCTGGCTAGCGGGGGCCATCAAGAGACCCAGTACTTC
TRBV15	TRBJ1-5	.	.	CATSKRGGNQPQHF	TGTGCCACCAGCAAAAGGGGGGGGAATCAGCCCCAGCATTTT
TRBV5-5	TRBJ1-5	few	.	CASSVAGYGNQPQHF	TGTGCCAGCAGCGTTGCAGGGTACGGCAATCAGCCCCAGCATTTT
TRBV10-3	TRBJ2-7	many	.	CAISISQGYEQYF	TGTGCCATCAGCATATCTCAGGGCTACGAGCAGTACTTC
TRBV4-1	TRBJ2-3	.	TRBD2	CASSQATLAGVTDTQYF	TGCGCCAGCAGCCAGGCCACCCTAGCGGGGGTCACAGATACGCAGTATTTT